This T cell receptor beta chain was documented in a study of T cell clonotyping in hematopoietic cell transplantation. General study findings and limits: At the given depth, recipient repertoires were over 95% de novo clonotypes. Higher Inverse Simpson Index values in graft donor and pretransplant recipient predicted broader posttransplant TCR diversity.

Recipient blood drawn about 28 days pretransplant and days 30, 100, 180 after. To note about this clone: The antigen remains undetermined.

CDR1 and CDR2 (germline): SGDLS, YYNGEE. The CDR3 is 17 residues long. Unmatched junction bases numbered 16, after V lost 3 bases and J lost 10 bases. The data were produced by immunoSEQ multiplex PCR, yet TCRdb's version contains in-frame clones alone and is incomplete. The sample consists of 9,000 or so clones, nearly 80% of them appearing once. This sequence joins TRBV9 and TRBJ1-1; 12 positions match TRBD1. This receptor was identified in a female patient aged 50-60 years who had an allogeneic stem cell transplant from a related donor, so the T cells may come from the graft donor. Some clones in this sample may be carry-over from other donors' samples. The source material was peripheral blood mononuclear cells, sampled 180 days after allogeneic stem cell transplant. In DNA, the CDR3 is TGTGCCAGCAGCGCAGGGACAGGGGGCTTAGTAGTGAGTCGAGCTTTCTTT. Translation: CASSAGTGGLVVSRAFF. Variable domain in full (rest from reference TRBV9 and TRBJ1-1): DSGVTQTPKHLITATGQRVTLRCSPRSGDLSVYWYQQSLDQGLQFLIQYYNGEERAKGNILERFSAQQFPDLHSELNLSSLELGDSALYFCASSAGTGGLVVSRAFFGQGTRLTVV.